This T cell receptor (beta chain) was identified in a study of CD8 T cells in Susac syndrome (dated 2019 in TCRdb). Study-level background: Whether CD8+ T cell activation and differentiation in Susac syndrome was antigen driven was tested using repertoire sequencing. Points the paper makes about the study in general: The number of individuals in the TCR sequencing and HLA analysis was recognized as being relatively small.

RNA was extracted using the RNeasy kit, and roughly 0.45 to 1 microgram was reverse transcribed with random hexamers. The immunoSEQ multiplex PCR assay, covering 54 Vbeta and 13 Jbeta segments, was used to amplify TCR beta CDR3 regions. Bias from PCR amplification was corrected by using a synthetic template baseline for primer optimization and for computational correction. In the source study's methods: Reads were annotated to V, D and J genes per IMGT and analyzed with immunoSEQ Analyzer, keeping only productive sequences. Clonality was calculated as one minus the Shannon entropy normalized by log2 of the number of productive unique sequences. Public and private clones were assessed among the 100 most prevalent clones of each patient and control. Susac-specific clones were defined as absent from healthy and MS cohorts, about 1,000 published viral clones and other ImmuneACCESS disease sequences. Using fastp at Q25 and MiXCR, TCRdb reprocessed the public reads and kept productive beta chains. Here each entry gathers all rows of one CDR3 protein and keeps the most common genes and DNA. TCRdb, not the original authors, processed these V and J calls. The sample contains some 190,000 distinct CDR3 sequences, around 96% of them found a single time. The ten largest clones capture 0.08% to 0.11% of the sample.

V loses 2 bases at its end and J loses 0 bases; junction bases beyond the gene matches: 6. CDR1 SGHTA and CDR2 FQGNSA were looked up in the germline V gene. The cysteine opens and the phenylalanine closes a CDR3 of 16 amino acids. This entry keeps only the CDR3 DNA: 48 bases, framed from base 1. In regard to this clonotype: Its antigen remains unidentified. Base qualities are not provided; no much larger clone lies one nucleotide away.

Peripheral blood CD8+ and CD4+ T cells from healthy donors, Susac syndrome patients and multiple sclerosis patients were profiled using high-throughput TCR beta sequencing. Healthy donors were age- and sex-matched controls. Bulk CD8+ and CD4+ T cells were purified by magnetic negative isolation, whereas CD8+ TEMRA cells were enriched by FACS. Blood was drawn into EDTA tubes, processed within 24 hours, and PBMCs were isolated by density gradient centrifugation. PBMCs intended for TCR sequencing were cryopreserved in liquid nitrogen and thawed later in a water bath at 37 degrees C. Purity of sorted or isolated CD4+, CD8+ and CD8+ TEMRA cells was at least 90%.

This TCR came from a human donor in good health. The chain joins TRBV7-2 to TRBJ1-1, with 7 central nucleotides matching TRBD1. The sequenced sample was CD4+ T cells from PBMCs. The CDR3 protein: CASSLRQGRVNTEAFF. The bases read TGTGCCAGCAGCTTAAGACAGGGCAGGGTGAACACTGAAGCTTTCTTT. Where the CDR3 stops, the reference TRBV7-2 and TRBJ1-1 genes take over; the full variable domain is GAGVSQSPSNKVTEKGKDVELRCDPISGHTALYWYRQSLGQGLEFLIYFQGNSAPDKSGLPSDRFSAERTGGSVSTLTIQRTQQEDSAVYLCASSLRQGRVNTEAFFGQGTRLTVV.